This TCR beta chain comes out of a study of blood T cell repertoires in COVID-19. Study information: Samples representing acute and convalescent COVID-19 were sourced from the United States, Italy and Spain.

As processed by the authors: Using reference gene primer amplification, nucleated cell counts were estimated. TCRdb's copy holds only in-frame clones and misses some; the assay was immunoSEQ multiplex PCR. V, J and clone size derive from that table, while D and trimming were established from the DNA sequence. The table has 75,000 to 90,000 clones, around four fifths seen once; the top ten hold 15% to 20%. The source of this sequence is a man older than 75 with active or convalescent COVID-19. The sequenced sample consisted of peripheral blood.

CDR3 bases: TGTGCCAGCAGCCGCCCCGGATTACGGGACACTGAAGCTTTCTTT. This sequence encodes CASSRPGLRDTEAFF. This sequence joins TRBV3-1 (or the pseudogene TRBV3-2) and TRBJ1-1; no reliable D call. Germline CDR1 is LGHDT and CDR2 is YNNKEL (reference sequence). V was clipped by 4 bases and J by 3 bases, with 15 bases between them. The CDR3 length is 15 residues.